One sample yielded the 29 T cell receptor beta chains listed below, sequenced in a study of blood T cell repertoires in COVID-19. Profiling relied on immunoSEQ multiplex PCR, and the TCRdb table lists in-frame clones only, not all of them. Among 110,000 to 150,000 clones, around nine tenths were seen once, and the ten largest hold around 5%. The sample consisted of peripheral blood. All receptors come from a human donor in a cohort sampled during active COVID-19.

The chain joins TRBV7-3 to TRBJ2-7, with D possibly matching TRBD2 (6 bases). With 6 bases removed from V and 0 bases from J, the gap between germline ends came to 18 bases. Germline loops: CDR1 SGHTA, CDR2 FQGTGA. CDR3 size: 16 residues. In nucleotides, the CDR3 is TGTGCCAGCAGGCAATCCCCCCAGCGGGCCTCCTACGAGCAGTACTTC. It encodes CASRQSPQRASYEQYF. Based on the CDR3 plus reference TRBV7-3 and TRBJ2-7, the full variable domain is GAGVSQTPSNKVTEKGKYVELRCDPISGHTALYWYRQSLGQGPEFLIYFQGTGAADDSGLPNDRFFAVRPEGSVSTLKIQRTERGDSAVYLCASRQSPQRASYEQYFGPGTRLTVT.

The chain couples TRBV19 to TRBJ2-1, with 12 nucleotides matching TRBD2. J was trimmed by 12 bases and V by 1 base; bases with no gene match: 10. From germline, CDR1 is LNHDA and CDR2 SQIVND (reference sequence). The length of the CDR3 is 16 residues. The CDR3 bases are TGTGCCAGTAGTATAGTCGGGCTAGCGGGGGGGCCGTGGCAGTTCTTC. Protein sequence: CASSIVGLAGGPWQFF.

This clone has just a few counts. The V gene is TRBV7-8, the J gene TRBJ1-3; possible D gene TRBD1, 6 bases. The CDR3 spans 14 residues. V dropped 5 bases and J dropped 4 bases, with 12 bases sitting between them. Germline V CDR1 and CDR2: SGHVS, FQNEAQ. The CDR3 DNA reads as TGTGCCAGCAGCGTGGAAAGGGGGGGAAACACCATATATTTT. It yields the protein CASSVERGGNTIYF.

The chain links TRBV5-5 to TRBJ2-3, with D unclear. V lost 3 bases and J 0 bases, leaving 11 bases between the germline ends. This CDR3 is built from 15 residues. CDR1 SGHKS and CDR2 YYEKEE come from the germline V gene (reference sequence). The CDR3 coding sequence is TGTGCCAGCAGCTACAAGTTGACTAGCACAGATACGCAGTATTTT. This translates into CASSYKLTSTDTQYF.

CDR3 region: CASSQDRARGGTGELFF. DNA for the CDR3: TGTGCCAGCAGCCAAGATCGGGCTAGGGGGGGGACCGGGGAGCTGTTTTTT. The chain uses TRBV3-1 (or the pseudogene TRBV3-2) and TRBJ2-2; perhaps TRBD2 as D (7 bases). This CDR3 spans 17 amino acids. Per germline, CDR1 LGHDT and CDR2 YNNKEL (reference sequence). The V end was cut by 0 bases, the J end by 5 bases, with 16 bases between.

This clone was detected only once. The rearrangement uses TRBV6-6 and TRBJ2-3; D possibly corresponds to TRBD1 (5 bases). Germline CDR1 and CDR2: MNHNY and SVGAGI (reference sequence). V was pared by 5 bases and J by 5 bases, with 11 bases between. The CDR3 is 13 residues long. The CDR3 is CASSMQGRDTQYF. The CDR3 nucleotides read TGTGCCAGCAGTATGCAGGGCCGAGATACGCAGTATTTT.

V and J are TRBV19 and TRBJ2-1; possible D gene TRBD1, 6 bases. This CDR3 spans 13 amino acids. V lost 5 bases and J 12 bases, leaving 17 bases between the germline ends. Germline CDR1 is LNHDA and CDR2 is SQIVND (reference sequence). The chain's CDR3 is CASSVNRDARQFF. CDR3 DNA: TGTGCCAGTAGTGTCAACAGGGACGCAAGGCAGTTCTTC.

The rearrangement joins TRBV28 to TRBJ1-1, with D possibly TRBD1 on 5 matching bases. V lost 8 bases and J 5 bases, leaving 12 bases between the germline ends. The CDR3 consists of 12 residues. Per the germline V gene, CDR1 is MDHEN and CDR2 is SYDVKM. CDR3 bases: TGTGCCAGCCAGGCTCGGGGGACTGAAGCTTTCTTT. It yields the protein CASQARGTEAFF.

This sequence joins TRBV7-2 and TRBJ2-7; D unresolved. Germline V gene sequence: CDR1 SGHTA, CDR2 FQGNSA. With 1 base removed from V and 6 bases from J, the gap between germline ends came to 16 bases. The CDR3 loop spans 15 amino acids. CDR3 DNA sequence: TGTGCCAGCAGCTTAGAGGAGTCTAAATATCTCGAGCAGTACTTC. It codes for CASSLEESKYLEQYF.

The gene calls are TRBV25-1 and TRBJ2-3; 9 bases align to TRBD2. The CDR3 has 16 residues. Germline CDR1 reads MGHDK; CDR2 reads SYGVNS. Trimming removed 6 bases from V and 5 bases from J; junction bases left unmatched: 12. Here the CDR3 reads CASSPGQRGAQDTQYF. CDR3 nucleotides: TGTGCCAGCAGCCCCGGTCAGCGGGGGGCGCAAGATACGCAGTATTTT.

This chain connects TRBV12-1 to TRBJ2-1; TRBD2 is the table's D call and was not checked against the DNA. TRBV12-1 is given as a pseudogene. The CDR3 loop spans 14 amino acids. CDR3 sequence reads: CASREGGYYNEQFF. Here the CDR3 DNA reads TGTGCCAGCAGGGAGGGAGGATACTACAATGAGCAGTTCTTC.

This clone was detected only a few times. V usage is TRBV7-2 and J usage is TRBJ2-7, with D maybe TRBD2 (6 bases). Germline V gives CDR1 SGHTA, CDR2 FQGNSA. This CDR3 has 14 amino acids. V was trimmed by 5 bases and J by 4 bases, leaving 15 bases between them. The CDR3 loop reads CASSTTLSGYEQYF. The CDR3 DNA follows: TGTGCCAGCAGCACTACCCTAAGCGGGTACGAGCAGTACTTC.

The chain employs TRBV7-6 and TRBJ2-3; 7 nucleotides agree with TRBD1. Germline V gene lookup returns CDR1 SGHVS and CDR2 FNYEAQ. CDR3 size: 15 residues. With V trimmed by 5 bases and J by 0 bases, 5 bases remained unmatched. The CDR3 region is CASSIRTGSTDTQYF. CDR3 sequence (DNA): TGTGCCAGCAGCATAAGGACAGGAAGCACAGATACGCAGTATTTT.

V and J are TRBV7-3 and TRBJ2-1; 9 nucleotides agree with TRBD2. The trim removed 5 bases at V and 2 bases at J, leaving 4 bases unmatched. The CDR3 is 15 amino acids. Germline CDR1 SGHTA, CDR2 FQGTGA. CDR3 DNA: TGTGCCAGCAGCCTGGGACTAGCCACCTACAATGAGCAGTTCTTC. It codes for CASSLGLATYNEQFF. The complete variable domain, with remaining parts taken from reference TRBV7-3 and TRBJ2-1, reads GAGVSQTPSNKVTEKGKYVELRCDPISGHTALYWYRQSLGQGPEFLIYFQGTGAADDSGLPNDRFFAVRPEGSVSTLKIQRTERGDSAVYLCASSLGLATYNEQFFGPGTRLTVL.

This clone turned up a few times. The V gene is TRBV10-2, the J gene TRBJ1-6; D is undetermined. Germline V gives CDR1 WSHSY, CDR2 SAAADI. V was cut by 2 bases and J by 7 bases, with 6 bases left in between. The CDR3 totals 13 residues. The CDR3 spells CASSELGNSPLHF. CDR3 nucleotides: TGCGCCAGCAGTGAGCTAGGAAATTCACCCCTCCACTTT.

CDR3 loop: CASSQGQWAYTGELFF. CDR3 DNA: TGTGCCAGCAGCCAGGGACAGTGGGCCTACACCGGGGAGCTGTTTTTT. V and J are TRBV7-8 and TRBJ2-2; TRBD1 matches 7 bases. Per germline, CDR1 SGHVS and CDR2 FQNEAQ. The CDR3 has 16 amino acids. Unmatched junction bases numbered 9, after V lost 5 bases and J lost 3 bases.

The chain joins TRBV5-1 to TRBJ2-7; D may be TRBD1 (6 bases). CDR3 size: 14 residues. The V end lost 4 bases, the J end lost 3 bases, and 14 bases lay between the germline ends. Germline V CDR1 and CDR2: SGHRS, YFSETQ. The CDR3 loop is CASSISGTNYEQYF. The CDR3 nucleotides read TGCGCCAGCAGCATCTCCGGGACAAACTACGAGCAGTACTTC.

The chain uses TRBV11-3 and TRBJ2-2, with 11 bases that match TRBD2. This CDR3 contains 17 residues. Germline loops: CDR1 SGHNT, CDR2 YENEEA. Trimming at V came to 5 bases and at J to 5 bases, leaving 10 bases not matched to a gene. CDR3 sequence (DNA): TGTGCCAGCAGCCAATTTCCGACTAGCGGGAAAACCGGGGAGCTGTTTTTT. This codes for CASSQFPTSGKTGELFF.

This clone was recorded many times. The rearrangement uses TRBV7-2 and TRBJ2-5; D is unclear. Germline V CDR1 and CDR2: SGHTA, FQGNSA. This CDR3 has 13 residues. The germline V and J ends were trimmed by 3 bases and 2 bases, with 7 bases remaining between them. CDR3 sequence reads: CASSFGIQETQYF. The CDR3 DNA is TGTGCCAGCAGCTTTGGCATACAAGAGACCCAGTACTTC.

The gene calls are TRBV28 and TRBJ2-7, with 9 bases lining up with TRBD2. The V and J ends lost 3 bases and 4 bases, in that order; junction bases with no gene match: 16. CDR1 and CDR2 from the germline V gene are MDHEN and SYDVKM. CDR3 size: 18 residues. The CDR3 DNA sequence: TGTGCCAGCAGTTTTATCCATAGCGGGAGCGCCGCGGGTTACGAGCAGTACTTC. This gives the protein CASSFIHSGSAAGYEQYF.

CDR3 loop: CASSGTGSSYNEQFF. The DNA for the CDR3 is TGCGCCAGCAGCGGAACTGGGAGCTCCTACAATGAGCAGTTCTTC. This rearrangement joins TRBV4-1 to TRBJ2-1, with a weak D call TRBD2 (5 bases). This CDR3 is 15 amino acids long. CDR1 and CDR2 from the germline V gene are MGHRA and YSYEKL. V dropped 5 bases and J dropped 0 bases, with 11 bases sitting between them.

This chain uses TRBV27 with TRBJ2-7; TRBD2 agrees at 11 bases. After removal of 5 bases from V and 3 bases from J, the junction contained 6 bases not matched to a gene. The CDR3 contains 15 residues. CDR1 is MNHEY and CDR2 is SMNVEV in the germline V gene (reference sequence). The CDR3 protein is CASSPRLAGYYEQYF. CDR3 in DNA: TGTGCCAGCAGTCCAAGACTAGCGGGGTACTACGAGCAGTACTTC.

The rearrangement links TRBV4-2 to TRBJ2-3; weak D call: TRBD2 (7 bases). Germline lookup yields CDR1 LGHNA and CDR2 YNFKEQ. The V gene lost 1 base and the J gene lost 5 bases, with 19 bases spanning the gap. The CDR3 has 17 residues. The CDR3 nucleotides are TGTGCCAGCAGCCAAGTTTGGAGGGGGGGCCGGGAAGATACGCAGTATTTT. This translates into CASSQVWRGGREDTQYF.

The chain carries TRBV9 and TRBJ2-3, with 9 bases lining up with TRBD1. CDR1 is SGDLS, CDR2 YYNGEE, per germline. The CDR3 covers 15 residues. The V gene end was trimmed by 3 bases and the J gene end by 6 bases; junction bases not matched to a gene: 8. In DNA, the CDR3 is TGTGCCAGCAGCGGGGGGACAGGGTATACGGATACGCAGTATTTT. Protein: CASSGGTGYTDTQYF.

The chain combines TRBV14 with TRBJ1-1; no firm D call. CDR1 and CDR2 from the germline V gene are SGHDN and FVKESK. The CDR3 has 11 amino acids. The germline V and J ends were trimmed by 3 bases and 11 bases, with 10 bases remaining between them. This chain's CDR3 is CASSQGVHAFF. CDR3 nucleotide sequence: TGTGCCAGCAGCCAGGGAGTCCACGCTTTCTTT.

The chain recombines TRBV13 with TRBJ1-5; D not certain. V lost 3 bases and J 4 bases, leaving 7 bases between the germline ends. The germline V gene encodes CDR1 PRHDT and CDR2 FYEKMQ (reference sequence). This CDR3 has 13 residues. The CDR3 bases are TGTGCCAGCAGCTTTGGGCCAAATCAGCCCCAGCATTTT. As protein: CASSFGPNQPQHF. Full variable domain (rest looked up from reference TRBV13 and TRBJ1-5): AAGVIQSPRHLIKEKRETATLKCYPIPRHDTVYWYQQGPGQDPQFLISFYEKMQSDKGSIPDRFSAQQFSDYHSELNMSSLELGDSALYFCASSFGPNQPQHFGDGTRLSIL.

The genes are TRBV4-2 and TRBJ2-3, with TRBD2 matching 12 bases. Germline lookup yields CDR1 LGHNA and CDR2 YNFKEQ. This CDR3 contains 15 residues. After removal of 4 bases from V and 5 bases from J, the junction contained 4 bases not matched to a gene. CDR3 amino acids: CASSPLAGGRDTQYF. CDR3 sequence (DNA): TGTGCCAGCAGCCCACTAGCGGGAGGTCGAGATACGCAGTATTTT.

The chain carries TRBV28 and TRBJ2-7, with 8 bases matching TRBD2. V dropped 7 bases and J dropped 4; count of bases not matched to a gene: 9. The germline CDR1 and CDR2 sequences are MDHEN and SYDVKM. CDR3 size: 14 residues. The CDR3 reads CASTRGGGLYEQYF. CDR3 bases: TGTGCCAGCACCCGGGGGGGCGGCCTTTACGAGCAGTACTTC.

This sequence joins TRBV7-2 and TRBJ2-2; 8 nucleotides match TRBD1. Germline CDR1 reads SGHTA; CDR2 reads FQGNSA. Germline trimming cut 1 base from V and 4 bases from J; bases unmatched to any gene: 8. The CDR3 runs 17 residues. CDR3 nucleotides: TGTGCCAGCAGCTTAGATTCTCGGACAGGGACCACCGGGGAGCTGTTTTTT. Protein product: CASSLDSRTGTTGELFF. Variable domain in full (rest from reference TRBV7-2 and TRBJ2-2): GAGVSQSPSNKVTEKGKDVELRCDPISGHTALYWYRQSLGQGLEFLIYFQGNSAPDKSGLPSDRFSAERTGGSVSTLTIQRTQQEDSAVYLCASSLDSRTGTTGELFFGEGSRLTVL.